The T cell receptor (beta chain) described here comes from a study of CD8 T cells in ankylosing spondylitis. Scientists made TCR beta libraries using quantitative 5'-RACE with molecular barcodes. From the 5' RACE reads, TCRdb called clonotypes with MiXCR, one entry per CDR3 protein. The table records just over 350,000 distinct CDR3 sequences, 20% of them present only once. The CDR3 is 17 amino acids. V gave up 0 bases and J gave up 0 bases, with 12 bases separating them. Germline CDR1 reads SEHNR; CDR2 reads FQNEAQ (reference sequence). In this sample, this clonotype turned up a few times. Sequencing was performed on blood, either unsorted or a sorted T cell fraction (not recorded which). The V call is TRBV7-9, the J call TRBJ2-1; weak D call: TRBD2 (6 bases). The clonotype originates from a male donor with ankylosing spondylitis or in good health (not recorded which). The CDR3 here is CASSLAGLAPSYNEQFF. CDR3 nucleotide sequence: TGTGCCAGCAGCTTAGCAGGGCTAGCGCCCTCCTACAATGAGCAGTTCTTC.